A selection of T cell receptor beta chains follows, all from one sample in a study of T cell responses to AZD1222 COVID-19 vaccine. The table came from immunoSEQ multiplex PCR; TCRdb's copy has only in-frame clones and leaves some out. Of 90,000 to 140,000 clones listed, roughly 87% are singletons. The sample in question was peripheral blood, obtained 28 days after the second AZD1222 dose. The receptors stem from an adult who received the AZD1222 COVID-19 vaccine. The CDR3 runs from the conserved cysteine through the conserved F or W. The D gene is left open where the match is weak. Clone size, where shown, is once, few, many, or a class for clones that have expanded.

cdr3_length,j_call,d_call,clone_size,v_call,cdr3_aa,cdr3_nt
11,TRBJ1-1,-,-,TRBV6-5,CASVMVAPAFF,TGTGCCAGCGTTATGGTGGCCCCAGCTTTCTTT
13,TRBJ1-3,-,-,TRBV29-1,CSVGGFSGNTIYF,TGCAGCGTTGGGGGGTTCTCTGGAAACACCATATATTTT
12,TRBJ2-5,-,-,TRBV28,CASNQGFKTQYF,TGTGCCAGCAATCAGGGCTTTAAGACCCAGTACTTC
14,TRBJ2-1,-,-,TRBV2,CASSVATNNNEQFF,TGTGCCAGCAGTGTGGCGACGAACAACAATGAGCAGTTCTTC
14,TRBJ1-1,-,-,TRBV5-8,CASSFQHLNTEAFF,TGTGCCAGCAGCTTCCAACACCTGAACACTGAAGCTTTCTTT
14,TRBJ1-2,TRBD1,few,TRBV30,CAWSRDRGGRGYTF,TGTGCCTGGAGTCGGGACAGGGGAGGAAGGGGCTACACCTTC
14,TRBJ1-1,TRBD1,-,TRBV28,CASRTNRGGTEAFF,TGTGCCAGCCGTACGAACAGGGGGGGCACTGAAGCTTTCTTT
15,TRBJ1-1,-,-,TRBV7-9,CASSLVGVANGEAFF,TGTGCCAGCAGCTTAGTAGGGGTGGCCAACGGAGAAGCTTTCTTT
12,TRBJ1-1,-,-,TRBV7-2,CASSLVGYEAFF,TGTGCCAGCAGCTTAGTGGGGTATGAAGCTTTCTTT
15,TRBJ2-1,-,-,TRBV7-3,CASSLRVGGYNEQFF,TGTGCCAGCAGCTTAAGAGTAGGAGGGTACAATGAGCAGTTCTTC
14,TRBJ2-7,-,-,TRBV7-6,CASSLVGLSYEQYF,TGTGCCAGCAGCTTAGTCGGGTTATCCTACGAGCAGTACTTC
14,TRBJ2-5,TRBD1,-,TRBV28,CASSWDRSGETQYF,TGTGCCAGCAGCTGGGACAGGTCGGGAGAGACCCAGTACTTC
14,TRBJ2-7,TRBD2,once,TRBV6-6,CASSASGSLYEQYF,TGTGCCAGCAGTGCTAGCGGGAGTCTCTACGAGCAGTACTTC
14,TRBJ1-2,TRBD1,-,TRBV7-2,CASSSGTELYGYTF,TGTGCCAGCAGCTCCGGGACAGAACTCTATGGCTACACCTTC
12,TRBJ2-7,-,-,TRBV7-9,CASSSQGYEQYF,TGTGCCAGCAGCTCACAGGGCTACGAGCAGTACTTC
12,TRBJ2-7,-,-,TRBV3-1/TRBV3-2,CASSQGPSVWYF,TGTGCCAGCAGCCAAGGCCCATCCGTGTGGTACTTC
15,TRBJ2-3,TRBD2,-,TRBV5-6,CASSLGLAGVDTQYF,TGTGCCAGCAGCTTAGGGCTAGCGGGAGTGGATACGCAGTATTTT